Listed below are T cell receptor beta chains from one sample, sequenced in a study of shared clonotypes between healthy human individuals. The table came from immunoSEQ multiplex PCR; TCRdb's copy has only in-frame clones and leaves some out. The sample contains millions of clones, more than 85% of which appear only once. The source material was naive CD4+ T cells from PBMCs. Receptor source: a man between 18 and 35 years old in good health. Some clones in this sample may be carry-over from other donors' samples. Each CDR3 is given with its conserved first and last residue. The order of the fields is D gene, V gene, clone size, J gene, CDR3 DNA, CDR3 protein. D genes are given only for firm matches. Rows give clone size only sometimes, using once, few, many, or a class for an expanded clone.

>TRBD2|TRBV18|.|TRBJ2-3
TGTGCCAGCTCACCAAATGTTCTAGCGGGAGGAACAGATACGCAGTATTTT
CASSPNVLAGGTDTQYF
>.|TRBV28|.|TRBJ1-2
TGTGCCAGCAGTGTATTTGGTGATGGCTACACCTTC
CASSVFGDGYTF
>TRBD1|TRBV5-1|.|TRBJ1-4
TGCGCCAGCAGCCCCACGGGACAGGGATTTTTCAGTGAAAAACTGTTTTTT
CASSPTGQGFFSEKLFF
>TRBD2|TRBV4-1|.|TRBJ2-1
TGCGCCAGCAGCCAAGATCAGCGGGACTGGTCCTACAATGAGCAGTTCTTC
CASSQDQRDWSYNEQFF
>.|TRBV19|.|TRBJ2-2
TGTGCCAGTAAAGGACAGCCCGCGAACACCGGGGAGCTGTTTTTT
CASKGQPANTGELFF
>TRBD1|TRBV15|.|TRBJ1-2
TGTGCCACCAGCAGACCCACAGGGGGAAGGAGCGGCTACACCTTC
CATSRPTGGRSGYTF
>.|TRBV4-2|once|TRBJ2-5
TGTGCCAGCAGCCGAGTACTAGTGGAGGGAGATGAGACCCAGTACTTC
CASSRVLVEGDETQYF
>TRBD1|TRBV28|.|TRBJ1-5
TGTGCCAGCAGCACATCTCTCCCAGGGGGCGGCCAGCCCCAACATTTT
CASSTSLPGGGQPQHF
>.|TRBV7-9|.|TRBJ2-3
TGTGCCAGCAGCTTAATGGGTTCGGCAGATACGCAGTATTTT
CASSLMGSADTQYF
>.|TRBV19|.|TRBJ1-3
TGTGCCAGTACCTTGGACGCCTTTGGAAACACCATATATTTT
CASTLDAFGNTIYF
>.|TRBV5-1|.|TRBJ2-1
TGCGCCAGCAGCTTGCTCGGTATCGGTAGTGAGCAGTTCTTC
CASSLLGIGSEQFF
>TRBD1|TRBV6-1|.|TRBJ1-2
TGTGCCAGCAGTGCGGACAGGGAAGCGGGCTACACCTTC
CASSADREAGYTF
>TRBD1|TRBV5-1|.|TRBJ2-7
TGCGCCAGCAGGCCCACAGGGGGGAACTACGAGCAGTACTTC
CASRPTGGNYEQYF
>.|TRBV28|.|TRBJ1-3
TGTGCCAGCATAGACTCCCGGGACGGGAGCTCTGGAAACACCATATATTTT
CASIDSRDGSSGNTIYF
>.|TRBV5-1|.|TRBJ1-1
TGCGCCAGCAGCTTGGAAGTAGGGAACACTGAAGCTTTCTTT
CASSLEVGNTEAFF
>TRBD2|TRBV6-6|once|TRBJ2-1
TGTGCCAGCCGAGCGGGAGGTTGGTCCTACAATGAGCAGTTCTTC
CASRAGGWSYNEQFF
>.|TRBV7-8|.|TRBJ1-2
TGTGCCAGCAGCTTAGAATTTCGGGGCGGCTATGGCTACACCTTC
CASSLEFRGGYGYTF
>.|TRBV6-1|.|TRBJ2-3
TGTGCCAGCAGAGATCAGCCGGGTGTCACAGATACGCAGTATTTT
CASRDQPGVTDTQYF
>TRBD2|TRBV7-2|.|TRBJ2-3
TGTGCCAGCAGCTTAGTTGGTAGCGGGAGCACAGATACGCAGTATTTT
CASSLVGSGSTDTQYF
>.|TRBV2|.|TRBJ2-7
TGTGCCAGCAGTGACATGGGCTACGAGCAGTACTTC
CASSDMGYEQYF
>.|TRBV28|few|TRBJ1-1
TGTGCCAGCAGTCAAGAGAACACTGAAGCTTTCTTT
CASSQENTEAFF
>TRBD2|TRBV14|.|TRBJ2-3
TGTGCCAGCAGCCAAGGACCAGGACTAGCTAGCACAGATACGCAGTATTTT
CASSQGPGLASTDTQYF
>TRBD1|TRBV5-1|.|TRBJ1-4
TGCGCCAGCAGCCCGCCGGGGACAGGGGGTGAAAAACTGTTTTTT
CASSPPGTGGEKLFF
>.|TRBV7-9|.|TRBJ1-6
TGTGCCAGCGGGGTAGCTTCACCCCTCCACTTT
CASGVASPLHF
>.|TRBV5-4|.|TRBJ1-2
TGTGCCAGCAGCTTGGTGGGCCGTAACTATGGCTACACCTTC
CASSLVGRNYGYTF
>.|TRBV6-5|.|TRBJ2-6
TGTGCCAGCAGCACAGGGGGGGCCGGGGCCAACGTCCTGACTTTC
CASSTGGAGANVLTF
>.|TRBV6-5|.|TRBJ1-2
TGTGCCAGCAGTTACACGGGACTTAACTATGGCTACACCTTC
CASSYTGLNYGYTF
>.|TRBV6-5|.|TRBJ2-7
TGTGCCAGCACCAGACAGGGTAGCGGCGAGCAGTACTTC
CASTRQGSGEQYF
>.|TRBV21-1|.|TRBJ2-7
.
CASSKERGVASGIAYEQYF
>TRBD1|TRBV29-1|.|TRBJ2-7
TGCAGCGTTGATAACGGACAGGGGACGGCCGAGCAGTACTTC
CSVDNGQGTAEQYF
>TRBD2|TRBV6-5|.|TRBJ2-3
TGTGCCAGCAGTTACTCTGGGGCGGGGGACACAGATACGCAGTATTTT
CASSYSGAGDTDTQYF
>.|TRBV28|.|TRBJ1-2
TGTGCCAGCAGTGGCACCGGGAGCTCAAAAGGCTACACCTTC
CASSGTGSSKGYTF